The T cell receptor (beta chain) described here comes from a study of cytomegalovirus exposure and HLA in healthy donors (TCRdb year 2017). Background on the whole study: An earlier analysis of several hundred of the donors reported about 250 Gb of sequence data and about 100 million unique TCR beta sequences from 150 million to 200 million T cells. An early release that covered some 640 HLA-typed donors contained around 300 gigabases of sequencing data and 80 million or so unique TCR sequences. Among the roughly 390 genotyped donors, approximately 76% belonged to the genetic ancestry cluster associated with self-reported Caucasian donors. The aim of the study was to test whether cataloging public T cell receptors could identify signatures of past pathogen exposure. Using immunosequencing, the study profiled T cell repertoires from 500 to 800 subjects and related those repertoires to cytomegalovirus serostatus. In addition to the first cohort of 666 subjects, a separate validation cohort of 120 different subjects was used. The study combined high-throughput TCR immunosequencing, statistical association of individual TCRs with disease status, and machine learning to predict cytomegalovirus infection status. To study patterns of TCR occurrence, a later analysis re-analyzed previously published TCR beta repertoires from around 670 donors and added high-resolution HLA genotyping. In the later analysis, no new phenotypic data were used to find candidate immune exposures; instead, reliance was placed on TCR beta sequences and their occurrence across donors. In an earlier analysis of 587 of the donors, high-throughput TCR beta sequencing was used to judge whether each TCR beta V gene segment behaved as functional or pseudogenic. Donor age, sex, ethnicity and CMV serostatus were collected together with the repertoire data. A later genetic analysis used genome-wide SNP genotypes for about three fifths of the 666 donors, treating that subset as a discovery cohort. All discovery cohort repertoires had been generated on a single sequencing platform. Both class I and class II loci were covered by HLA typing, at four-digit resolution. Typing coverage differed by locus: A, B, C, DRB1 and DQB1 were typed in about 629-640 donors, DQA1 in 522, DPA1 in around 610, and DPB1 in about 450. About five DR-DQ haplotypes were treated as single units for association and clustering because of strong linkage in the cohort. Across roughly 420 genotyped donors of the cohort, an average of about 200,000 unique TCR beta nucleotide sequences per donor were sequenced, and approximately 17% of those sequences were non-productive.

The cohort was made up of approximately 700 healthy bone marrow donors. Cohort members were all nominally healthy when sampled, although unrecorded immune exposures were likely present. The donor tested CMV seropositive and was one of the 289 seropositive cohort members. A peripheral blood sample was provided by each donor, and peripheral blood mononuclear cells were used for TCR beta sequencing. The Qiagen DNeasy Blood Extraction Kit was used to extract genomic DNA from the blood cell samples. Libraries came from the immunoSEQ multiplex PCR assay. For the multiplex PCR, a mixture combining 60 forward primers for TCR Vbeta segments and 13 reverse primers for TCR Jbeta segments was used. A multiplex PCR assay on genomic DNA amplified the CDR3 region of rearranged TCR beta genes. Amplified TCR beta libraries were sequenced as 87-base-pair reads on the Illumina HiSeq System. The original pipeline was this. In a later analysis, tens of millions of unique TCR beta chains were counted across the 650 to 750 repertoires, and approximately 11 million of these chains were shared by at least two donors. To remove PCR and sequencing errors, raw reads were error-corrected and collapsed into unique sequences using a nearest-neighbor algorithm that merged closely related sequences. To assign V, D and J gene segments, CDR3 sequences were aligned to IMGT reference sequences. For a sequence to be retained, a match of at least six nucleotides to both a V gene segment and a J gene segment was required. A rearrangement counted as productive if the CDR3 had no stop codons and remained in frame with V and J, and every other rearrangement counted as non-productive. Following IMGT convention, CDR3 was defined as the stretch from the second conserved V-encoded cysteine up to the conserved J-encoded phenylalanine. Sequences without an unambiguous match to a single V gene segment were excluded from the earlier analysis of about 640 of the donors. An earlier analysis of 587 of the donors called V segments functional above 56.7% productive rearrangements and segregating when the between-donor standard deviation exceeded 5%. To diagnose cytomegalovirus status from the catalog of TCR beta chain sequences, a statistical classification framework was built. V and J gene assignment, in a later analysis, came from comparing TCR nucleotide sequences with IMGT/GENE-DB human TR gene sequences. In a later analysis, CDR3 sequences and most-parsimonious VDJ recombination scenarios were assigned using the TCRdist pipeline. In a later analysis, each TCR beta chain was defined by its CDR3 amino acid sequence together with its V-gene family, and reads without a unique V-gene family were excluded. As a way to deal with suspected cross-contamination and a sequencing artifact, a later analysis dropped roughly 620 nucleotide sequences that were highly shared and had low generation probability. For each public chain, a later analysis derived a clonal expansion index from normalized ranks of inferred template counts within each repertoire. Generation probabilities in a later analysis came from a VDJ recombination model fitted to out-of-frame rearrangements, and those results were checked against IGoR. A later analysis scored TCR-TCR, TCR-HLA and TCR-CMV co-occurrence with hypergeometric tests, applying a repertoire-size bias correction to TCR pairs. A later analysis estimated false discovery rates by permuting HLA or CMV assignments 20 times. A later analysis grouped co-occurring TCRs with DBSCAN, adding TCRdist sequence similarity when clustering within HLA-allele-positive subsets. Repertoires with fewer than 30,000 or more than 120,000 public chains, plus five repertoires with anomalous nucleotide sharing, were excluded from co-occurrence clustering. What TCRdb holds here is the immuneACCESS table cut down to in-frame rearrangements. Part of the clones is not present; checked against another copy, under half of the missing clones reflect an unresolved V gene, and the others are unexplained. The V and J calls and clone size were taken over from that table, and D and trimming were inferred from the DNA. This sample has roughly 190,000 clones in its table, and 60% to 80% of those were observed once. Together, the top ten hold less than 2.5% of the sample.

Note on this clone: Its antigen target is currently unknown. No much larger clonotype is one base removed from it; base qualities were not supplied.

Here is what the overall study found, with its caveats: Across donors, most TCR sequences were observed very rarely, whereas some public TCRs were present in many individuals. A further reported finding was that TCR beta sequences accurately predicted the HLA-A and HLA-B alleles for most subjects in the first cohort. According to a later analysis, parvovirus B19, influenza, CMV and Epstein-Barr virus appeared linked to several top co-occurrence clusters. An earlier analysis of some 590 of the donors showed that most TCR beta V segments appeared in productive rearrangements either about 87% or about 30% of the time, which broadly matched IMGT annotations. A group of highly shared sequence variants was considered likely to be a technical artifact of the sequencing pipeline. Some IMGT-functional V segments, including TRBV6-2 and TRBV6-3, could not be distinguished by the 87-base-pair reads and were therefore excluded. Correlated functional status among segregating V segments might be attributable to linkage disequilibrium, but an unknown experimental factor could not be ruled out. Because some donors lacked HLA typing at each locus, the association tests relied only on the typed subset. In a later analysis, most CMV-associated TCR beta chains were found to appear HLA-restricted, with HLA associations seemingly driven largely by CMV exposure. Immune exposure information for the cohort was limited to CMV serostatus. According to a later genetic analysis, donors in an Asian-associated ancestry cluster had fewer N-insertions in productive TCRs than the approximately 630-donor mean. This cohort had only TCR beta chains sequenced, and the lack of alpha or paired-chain data limited which features could be detected. The classifier was reported to diagnose cytomegalovirus status with high specificity and sensitivity in both the original cohort and the validation cohort. Because counts were too low, under 20 rarely observed V segments, including chromosome 9 orphons, were left out of the earlier analysis of 587 of the donors. A total of some 180 TCR beta chains were listed by the study as associated with cytomegalovirus. A later analysis associated approximately 17,000 TCR beta sequences with specific HLA alleles at a false discovery rate of 0.05. In a later analysis, HLA-associated TCR beta chains showed more clonal expansion and lower generation probabilities than non-associated chains that were equally common. According to the authors, the approach could potentially be generalized to other disease states and immunological phenotypes. In a later genetic analysis, a missense DCLRE1C variant was associated with V-gene and J-gene trimming of TCR beta chains, and the association was replicated in an independent cohort. Sequencing depth was assumed to be roughly uniform across donors in the presence/absence analyses, though that assumption may not hold. Strong co-occurrence of HLA alleles, especially DR and DQ, made assigning TCR associations to individual alleles difficult. In a later analysis, the rate of TCR association differed among HLA loci, with DRB1 alleles having the most associated TCRs and HLA-C alleles having the fewest. In vitro tests confirmed that a few of the cytomegalovirus-associated TCR beta chains recognize cytomegalovirus antigens.

The CDR3 runs 13 residues from the cysteine to the phenylalanine. The sequence is cut down to CDR3 DNA, 39 bases in frame from base 1. V loses 0 bases of germline sequence and J loses 2 bases, and the interval between the two ends is 6 bases. Looking up the germline V gene yields CDR1 SGHRS and CDR2 YFSETQ. The receptor was derived from a woman in her twenties or thirties in good health and CMV-seropositive. The rearranged chain carries TRBV5-1 and TRBJ2-7; a tentative D call is TRBD2 (6 bases match). The sequenced sample consisted of PBMCs. Here is the DNA: TGCGCCAGCAGCTTGGGCGGGACCTACGAGCAGTACTTC. It translates to CASSLGGTYEQYF.